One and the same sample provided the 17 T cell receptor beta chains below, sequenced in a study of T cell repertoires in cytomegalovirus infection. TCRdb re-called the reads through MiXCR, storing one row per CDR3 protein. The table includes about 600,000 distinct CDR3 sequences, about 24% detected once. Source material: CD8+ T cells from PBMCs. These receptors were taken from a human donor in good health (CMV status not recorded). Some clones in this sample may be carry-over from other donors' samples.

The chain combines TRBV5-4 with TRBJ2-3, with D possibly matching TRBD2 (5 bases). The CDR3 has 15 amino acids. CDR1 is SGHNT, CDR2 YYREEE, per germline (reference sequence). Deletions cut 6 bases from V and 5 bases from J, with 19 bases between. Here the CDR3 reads CASTQEAGEGDTQYF. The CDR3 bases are TGTGCCAGCACCCAGGAGGCAGGTGAGGGAGATACGCAGTATTTT.

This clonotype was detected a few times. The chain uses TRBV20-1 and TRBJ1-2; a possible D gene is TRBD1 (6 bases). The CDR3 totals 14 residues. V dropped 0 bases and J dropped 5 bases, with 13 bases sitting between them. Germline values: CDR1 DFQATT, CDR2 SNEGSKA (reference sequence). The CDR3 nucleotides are TGCAGTGCTAGAGATAAGGGTCAGGGGTATGGCTACACCTTC. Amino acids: CSARDKGQGYGYTF.

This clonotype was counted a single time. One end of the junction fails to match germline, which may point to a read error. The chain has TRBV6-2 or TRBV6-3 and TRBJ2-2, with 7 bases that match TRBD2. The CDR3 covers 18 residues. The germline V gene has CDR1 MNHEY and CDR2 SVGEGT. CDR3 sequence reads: CASSFPTSRDPTFGKLFF. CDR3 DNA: TGTGCCAGCAGTTTCCCGACTAGCAGGGATCCTACATTCGGGAAGCTGTTTTTT.

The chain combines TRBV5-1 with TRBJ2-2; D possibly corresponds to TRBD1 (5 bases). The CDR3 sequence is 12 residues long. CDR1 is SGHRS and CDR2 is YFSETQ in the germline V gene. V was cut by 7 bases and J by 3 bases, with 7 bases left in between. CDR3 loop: CASEGDTGELFF. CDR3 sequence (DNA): TGCGCCAGCGAAGGGGACACCGGGGAGCTGTTTTTT. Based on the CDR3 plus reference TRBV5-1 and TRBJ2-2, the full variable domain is KAGVTQTPRYLIKTRGQQVTLSCSPISGHRSVSWYQQTPGQGLQFLFEYFSETQRNKGNFPGRFSGRQFSNSRSEMNVSTLELGDSALYLCASEGDTGELFFGEGSRLTVL.

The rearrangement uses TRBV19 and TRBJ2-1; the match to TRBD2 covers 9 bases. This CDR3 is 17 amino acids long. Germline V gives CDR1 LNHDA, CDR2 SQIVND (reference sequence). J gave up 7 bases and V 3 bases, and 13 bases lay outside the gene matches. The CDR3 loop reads CASSILAGGPAVNEQFF. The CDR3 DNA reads TGTGCCAGTAGTATTCTCGCGGGGGGGCCTGCGGTGAATGAGCAGTTCTTC. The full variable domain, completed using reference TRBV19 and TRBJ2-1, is DGGITQSPKYLFRKEGQNVTLSCEQNLNHDAMYWYRQDPGQGLRLIYYSQIVNDFQKGDIAEGYSVSREKKESFPLTVTSAQKNPTAFYLCASSILAGGPAVNEQFFGPGTRLTVL.

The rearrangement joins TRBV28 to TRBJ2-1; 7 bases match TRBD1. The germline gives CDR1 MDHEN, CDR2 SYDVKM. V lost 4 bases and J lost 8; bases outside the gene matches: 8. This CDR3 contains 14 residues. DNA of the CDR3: TGTGCCAGCAGTTCCGACAGGGTCGTGGATGAGCAGTTCTTC. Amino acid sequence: CASSSDRVVDEQFF.

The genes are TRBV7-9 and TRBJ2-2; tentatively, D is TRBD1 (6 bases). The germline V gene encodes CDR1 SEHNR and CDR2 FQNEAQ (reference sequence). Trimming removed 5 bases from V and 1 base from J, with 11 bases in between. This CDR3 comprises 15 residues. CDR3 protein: CASSPLGQNTGELFF. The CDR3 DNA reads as TGTGCCAGCAGCCCCTTGGGACAGAACACCGGGGAGCTGTTTTTT.

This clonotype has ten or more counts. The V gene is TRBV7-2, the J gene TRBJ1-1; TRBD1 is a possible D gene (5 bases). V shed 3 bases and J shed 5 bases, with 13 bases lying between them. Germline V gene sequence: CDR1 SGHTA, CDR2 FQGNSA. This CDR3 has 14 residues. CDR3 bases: TGTGCCAGCAGCTTTTTGGACAAGGGAACTGAAGCTTTCTTT. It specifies CASSFLDKGTEAFF.

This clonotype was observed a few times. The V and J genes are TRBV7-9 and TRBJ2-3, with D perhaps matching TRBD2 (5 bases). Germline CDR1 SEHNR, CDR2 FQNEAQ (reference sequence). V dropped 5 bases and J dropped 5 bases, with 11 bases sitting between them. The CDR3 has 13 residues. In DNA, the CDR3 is TGTGCCAGCAGCCCTCCGGGGAAAGATACGCAGTATTTT. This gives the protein CASSPPGKDTQYF.

Here the CDR3 reads CASSGNRDTGDTEAFF. In DNA form, the CDR3 reads TGTGCCAGCAGTGGTAACCGGGACACCGGGGACACTGAAGCTTTCTTT. V is TRBV2 and J is TRBJ1-1; TRBD1 is a possible D gene (6 bases). CDR3 length equals 16 residues. The V and J ends lost 4 bases and 3 bases respectively, with 18 bases between them. Germline V gene sequence: CDR1 SNHLY, CDR2 FYNNEI.

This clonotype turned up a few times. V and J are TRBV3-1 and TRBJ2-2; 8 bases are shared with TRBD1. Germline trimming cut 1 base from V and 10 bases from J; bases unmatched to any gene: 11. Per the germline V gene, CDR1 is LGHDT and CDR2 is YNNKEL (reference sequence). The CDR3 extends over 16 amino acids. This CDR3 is CASSQALGQGPAELFF. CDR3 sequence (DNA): TGTGCCAGCAGCCAAGCCCTCGGACAGGGCCCTGCGGAGCTGTTTTTT.

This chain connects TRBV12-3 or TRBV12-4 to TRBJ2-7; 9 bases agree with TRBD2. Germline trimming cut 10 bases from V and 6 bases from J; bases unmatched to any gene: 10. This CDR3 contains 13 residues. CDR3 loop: CANLAGRECEQYV. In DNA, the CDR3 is TGTGCCAACCTAGCGGGGCGTGAGTGCGAGCAGTACGTC.

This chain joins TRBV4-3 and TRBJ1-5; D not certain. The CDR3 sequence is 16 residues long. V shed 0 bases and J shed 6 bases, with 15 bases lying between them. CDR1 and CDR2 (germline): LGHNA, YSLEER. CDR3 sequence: CASSQEVGYLGQPQHF. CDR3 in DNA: TGCGCCAGCAGCCAAGAGGTTGGTTATTTAGGTCAGCCCCAGCATTTT.

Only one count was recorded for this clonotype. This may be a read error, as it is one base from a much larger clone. The CDR3, as DNA: TGTGCCAGCGGCTTAGTACAGGGGGGTTGGACTGAAGCTTTCTTT. Translation: CASGLVQGGWTEAFF. This rearrangement joins TRBV7-9 to TRBJ1-1; 8 bases are shared with TRBD1. The CDR3 extends over 15 amino acids. CDR1 is SEHNR and CDR2 is FQNEAQ in the germline V gene (reference sequence).

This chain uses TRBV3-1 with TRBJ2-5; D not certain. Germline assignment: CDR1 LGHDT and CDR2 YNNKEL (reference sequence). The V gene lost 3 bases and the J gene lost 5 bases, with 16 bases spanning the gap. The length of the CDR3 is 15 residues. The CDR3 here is CASSHLLTDGETQYF. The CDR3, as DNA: TGTGCCAGCAGCCACCTACTAACCGACGGTGAGACCCAGTACTTC.

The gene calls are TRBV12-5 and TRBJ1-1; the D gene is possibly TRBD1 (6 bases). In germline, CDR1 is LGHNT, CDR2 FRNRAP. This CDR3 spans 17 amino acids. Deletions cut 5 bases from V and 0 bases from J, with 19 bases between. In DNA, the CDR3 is TGTGCTAGTGGTCAGACAGGTGGGGTTGGCATGAACACTGAAGCTTTCTTT. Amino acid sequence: CASGQTGGVGMNTEAFF.

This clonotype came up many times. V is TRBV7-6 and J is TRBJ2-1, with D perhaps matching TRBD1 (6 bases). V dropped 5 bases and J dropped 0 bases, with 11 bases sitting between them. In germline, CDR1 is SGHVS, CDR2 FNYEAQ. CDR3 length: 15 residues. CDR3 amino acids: CASSPPGVSYNEQFF. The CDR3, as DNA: TGTGCCAGCAGCCCTCCAGGGGTCTCCTACAATGAGCAGTTCTTC.